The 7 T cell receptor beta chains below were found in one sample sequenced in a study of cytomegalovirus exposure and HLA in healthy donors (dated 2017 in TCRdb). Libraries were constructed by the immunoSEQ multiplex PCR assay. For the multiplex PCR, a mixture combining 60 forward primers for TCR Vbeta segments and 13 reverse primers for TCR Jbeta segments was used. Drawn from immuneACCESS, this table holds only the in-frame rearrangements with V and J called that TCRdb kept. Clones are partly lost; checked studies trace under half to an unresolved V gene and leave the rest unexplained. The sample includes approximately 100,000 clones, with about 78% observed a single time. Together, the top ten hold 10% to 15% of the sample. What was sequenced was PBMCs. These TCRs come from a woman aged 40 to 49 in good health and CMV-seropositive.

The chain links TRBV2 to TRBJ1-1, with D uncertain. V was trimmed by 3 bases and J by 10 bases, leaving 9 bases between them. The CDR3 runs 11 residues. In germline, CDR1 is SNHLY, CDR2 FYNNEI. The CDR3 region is CASSDGSVAFF. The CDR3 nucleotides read TGTGCCAGCAGTGATGGTAGCGTAGCTTTCTTT.

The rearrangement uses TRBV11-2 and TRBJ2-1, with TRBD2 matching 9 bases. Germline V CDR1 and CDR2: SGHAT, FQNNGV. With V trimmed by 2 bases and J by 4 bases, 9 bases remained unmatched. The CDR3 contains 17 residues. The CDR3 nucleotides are TGTGCCAGCAGCTTAAACGCGGGGGGGCTCAAGTACAATGAGCAGTTCTTC. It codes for CASSLNAGGLKYNEQFF.

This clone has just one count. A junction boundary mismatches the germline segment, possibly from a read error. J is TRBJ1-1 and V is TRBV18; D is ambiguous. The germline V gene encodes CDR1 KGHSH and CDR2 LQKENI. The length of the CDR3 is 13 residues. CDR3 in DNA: TGTGCCAGCTCACCAGCGGGGAACTCTGAAGCTTTCTTT. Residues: CASSPAGNSEAFF.

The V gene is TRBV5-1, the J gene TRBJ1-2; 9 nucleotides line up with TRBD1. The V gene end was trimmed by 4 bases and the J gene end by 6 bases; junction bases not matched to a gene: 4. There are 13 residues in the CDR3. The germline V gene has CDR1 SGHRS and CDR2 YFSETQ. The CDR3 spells CASSKGQGHGYTF. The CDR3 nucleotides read TGCGCCAGCAGCAAGGGACAGGGTCATGGCTACACCTTC. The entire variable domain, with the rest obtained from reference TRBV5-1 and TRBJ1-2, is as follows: KAGVTQTPRYLIKTRGQQVTLSCSPISGHRSVSWYQQTPGQGLQFLFEYFSETQRNKGNFPGRFSGRQFSNSRSEMNVSTLELGDSALYLCASSKGQGHGYTFGSGTRLTVV.

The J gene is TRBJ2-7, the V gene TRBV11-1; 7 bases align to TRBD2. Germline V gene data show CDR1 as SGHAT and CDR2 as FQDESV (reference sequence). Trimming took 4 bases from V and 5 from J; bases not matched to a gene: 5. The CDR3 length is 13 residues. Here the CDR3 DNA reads TGTGCCAGCAGCTCGGGACTACTCAACGAGCAGTACTTC. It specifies CASSSGLLNEQYF.

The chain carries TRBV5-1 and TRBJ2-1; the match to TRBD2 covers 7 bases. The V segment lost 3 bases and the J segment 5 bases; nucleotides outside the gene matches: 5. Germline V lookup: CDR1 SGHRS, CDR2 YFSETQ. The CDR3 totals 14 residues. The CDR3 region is CASSWLAENNEQFF. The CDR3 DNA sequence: TGCGCCAGCAGCTGGCTAGCGGAGAACAATGAGCAGTTCTTC.

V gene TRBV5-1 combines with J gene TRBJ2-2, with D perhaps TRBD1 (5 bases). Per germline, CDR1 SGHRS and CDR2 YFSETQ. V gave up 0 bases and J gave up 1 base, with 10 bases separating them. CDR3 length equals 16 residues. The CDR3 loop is CASSLEQGGNTGELFF. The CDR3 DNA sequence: TGCGCCAGCAGCTTGGAGCAGGGCGGGAACACCGGGGAGCTGTTTTTT.